The present T cell receptor beta chain was sequenced within a study of T cell repertoires in cytomegalovirus infection. Each CDR3 protein is one row after TCRdb ran MiXCR on the reads. The sample yields fewer than 950,000 distinct CDR3 sequences, over 25% seen once. Comments on this clonotype: The antigen remains undetermined.

In germline, CDR1 is MNHNY, CDR2 SVGAGI (reference sequence). V lost 2 bases, J lost 2 bases, and 6 bases lay in between. The CDR3 has 14 residues. The clonotype comes from a human donor in good health (CMV status not recorded). Some clones in this sample may be carry-over from other donors' samples. The sequencing used cultured CD8+ T cells from PBMCs, collected from culture after CMV antigen stimulation. This chain uses TRBV6-6 with TRBJ2-2; no definite D call. The CDR3 spells CASSYVTNTGELFF. As DNA, the CDR3 is TGTGCCAGCAGTTACGTGACAAACACCGGGGAGCTGTTTTTT.